This T cell receptor (beta chain) was observed in a study of cytomegalovirus exposure and HLA in healthy donors (TCRdb year 2017). In the study overall: In an earlier analysis of roughly 500 of the donors, 276 Gb of sequence data and some 100 million unique TCR beta sequences from 180 million or so T cells were reported. Around 330 gigabases of sequencing data and tens of millions of unique TCR sequences made up an early release that covered 640 HLA-typed donors. Among the roughly 370 genotyped donors, about 85% belonged to the genetic ancestry cluster associated with self-reported Caucasian donors. The study aimed to test whether cataloging public T cell receptors could reveal signatures of past pathogen exposure. The T cell repertoires of around 670 subjects were profiled by immunosequencing and related to cytomegalovirus serostatus. Along with the approximately 620-subject first cohort, a separate validation cohort of 120 different subjects was used. To predict cytomegalovirus infection status, the study combined high-throughput TCR immunosequencing, statistical association of individual TCRs with disease status, and machine learning. In a later analysis, previously published TCR beta repertoires from about 670 donors were re-analyzed and high-resolution HLA genotyping was added so that TCR occurrence patterns could be studied. Rather than drawing on any new phenotypic data, the later analysis identified candidate immune exposures from TCR beta sequences and the way those sequences occurred across donors. An earlier analysis of some 600 of the donors applied high-throughput TCR beta sequencing to assess whether each TCR beta V gene segment acted as functional or pseudogenic. Donor age, sex, ethnicity and CMV serostatus were collected together with the repertoire data. A later genetic analysis used genome-wide SNP genotypes for about 55% of the 666 donors, treating that subset as a discovery cohort. All discovery cohort repertoires had been generated on a single sequencing platform. HLA typing included class I and class II loci at four-digit resolution. The number of typed donors differed by locus: roughly 629-640 for A, B, C, DRB1 and DQB1; approximately 520 for DQA1; some 590 for DPA1; and some 430 for DPB1. Because of strong linkage in the cohort, roughly five DR-DQ haplotypes were treated as single units for association and clustering. Among 300 to 500 genotyped donors of the cohort, an average of around 240,000 unique TCR beta nucleotide sequences was sequenced per donor, of which about 18% were non-productive. Findings and caveats that apply to the study as a whole: Cytomegalovirus status was reported to be diagnosed by the classifier with high specificity and sensitivity in both the original and validation cohorts. CMV serostatus was the only immune exposure information available for the cohort. In a later analysis, HLA-associated TCR beta chains were found to be more clonally expanded and to have lower generation probabilities than equally common non-associated chains. The cohort was sequenced for TCR beta chains only, and without alpha or paired-chain data the features that could be detected were limited. In a later genetic analysis, fewer N-insertions in productive TCRs were reported among donors in an Asian-associated ancestry cluster than the approximately 710-donor mean. A total of 150 to 200 TCR beta chains were listed by the study as associated with cytomegalovirus. Because counts were too low, 15 or so rarely observed V segments, including chromosome 9 orphons, were excluded from the earlier analysis of several hundred of the donors. A further reported finding was that TCR beta sequences accurately predicted the HLA-A and HLA-B alleles for most subjects in the first cohort. When HLA alleles, especially DR and DQ, strongly co-occurred, attributing TCR associations to individual alleles was difficult. Because some donors lacked HLA typing at each locus, the association tests relied only on the typed subset. A later analysis reported that several top co-occurrence clusters appeared linked to parvovirus B19, influenza, CMV and Epstein-Barr virus. In a later analysis, the rate of TCR association differed among HLA loci, with DRB1 alleles having the most associated TCRs and HLA-C alleles having the fewest. Correlated functional status among segregating V segments might reflect linkage disequilibrium, but an unknown experimental factor could not be ruled out. According to a later analysis, most CMV-associated TCR beta chains appeared to be HLA-restricted, and the HLA associations seemed to be driven largely by CMV exposure. In vitro tests confirmed that three of the cytomegalovirus-associated TCR beta chains recognize cytomegalovirus antigens. The presence/absence analyses assumed that sequencing depth was roughly uniform across donors, and that assumption may not be true. Broadly in line with IMGT annotations, most TCR beta V segments showed up in productive rearrangements about 87% or about 30% of the time in an earlier analysis of 450 to 600 of the donors. Some IMGT-functional V segments, including TRBV6-2 and TRBV6-3, could not be told apart with the 87-base-pair reads, so those segments were excluded. A later analysis associated 17,000 or so TCR beta sequences with specific HLA alleles at a false discovery rate of 0.05. A later genetic analysis associated a missense DCLRE1C variant with V-gene and J-gene trimming of TCR beta chains, and an independent cohort replicated the association. A group of highly shared sequence variants was considered likely to be a technical artifact of the sequencing pipeline. While some public TCRs were present in many individuals, most TCR sequences turned up only very rarely across donors. The authors suggested that the approach could potentially be extended to other disease states and immunological phenotypes.

As to this clone: Its cognate antigen has yet to be identified. At one boundary the junction diverges from the germline segment, which might be a read error.

In total, roughly 670 healthy bone marrow donors made up the cohort. Cohort members were all nominally healthy when sampled, although unrecorded immune exposures were likely present. The donor tested CMV seropositive and was one of the 289 seropositive cohort members. Every donor gave a peripheral blood sample, and the peripheral blood mononuclear cells from that sample were used for TCR beta sequencing. The Qiagen DNeasy Blood Extraction Kit was used to extract genomic DNA from the blood cell samples. Library preparation was by the immunoSEQ multiplex PCR assay. For the multiplex PCR, a mixture combining 60 forward primers for TCR Vbeta segments and 13 reverse primers for TCR Jbeta segments was used. The CDR3 region of rearranged TCR beta genes was amplified from genomic DNA with a multiplex PCR assay. The Illumina HiSeq System was used to sequence the amplified TCR beta libraries as 87-base-pair reads. The original pipeline was this. A later analysis tallied tens of millions of unique TCR beta chains across the 640 or so repertoires, and some 10 million of those chains were shared by two or more donors. A nearest-neighbor algorithm error-corrected the raw reads and collapsed the reads into unique sequences, merging closely related sequences to remove PCR and sequencing errors. CDR3 sequences were aligned to IMGT reference sequences to assign V, D and J gene segments. For a sequence to be retained, a match of at least six nucleotides was required to both a V gene segment and a J gene segment. A rearrangement counted as productive if the CDR3 had no stop codons and remained in frame with V and J, and every other rearrangement counted as non-productive. CDR3 was defined according to IMGT convention as the region running from the second conserved V-encoded cysteine to the conserved J-encoded phenylalanine. The earlier analysis of 450 to 750 of the donors excluded any sequence lacking an unambiguous match to a single V gene segment. An earlier analysis of a few hundred of the donors classified V segments as functional when productive rearrangements were above 56.7% and as segregating when the standard deviation between donors was above 5%. To diagnose cytomegalovirus status from the catalog of TCR beta chain sequences, a statistical classification framework was built. In a later analysis, V and J genes were assigned by comparing TCR nucleotide sequences against IMGT/GENE-DB human TR gene sequences. In a later analysis, CDR3 sequences and most-parsimonious VDJ recombination scenarios were assigned using the TCRdist pipeline. A later analysis defined each TCR beta chain by its CDR3 amino acid sequence plus V-gene family, and excluded reads lacking a unique V-gene family. As a way to deal with suspected cross-contamination and a sequencing artifact, a later analysis dropped over 550 nucleotide sequences that were highly shared and had low generation probability. In a later analysis, a clonal expansion index for each public chain was calculated from normalized within-repertoire ranks of inferred template counts. A later analysis computed generation probabilities with a VDJ recombination model fitted to out-of-frame rearrangements, and checked the results against IGoR. In a later analysis, TCR-TCR, TCR-HLA and TCR-CMV co-occurrence was scored with hypergeometric tests, and a repertoire-size bias correction was applied to TCR pairs. False discovery rates were estimated in a later analysis by permuting HLA or CMV assignments 20 times. In a later analysis, co-occurring TCRs were grouped using DBSCAN, and TCRdist sequence similarity was added for clustering within HLA-allele-positive subsets. Repertoires with fewer than 30,000 or more than 120,000 public chains were left out of co-occurrence clustering, as were several repertoires with anomalous nucleotide sharing. The table comes from immuneACCESS by way of TCRdb, which keeps in-frame sequences with V and J called. Part of the clones is missing from these tables; in studies checked, under half for an unresolved V gene and the rest for unknown reasons. V and J calls plus clone size are reproduced from that table; the DNA served to infer D and trimming. The sample table holds more than 95,000 clones, of which 60% to 75% were seen once. 4% to 5% of the sample belongs to the ten largest clones.

The germline V gene (reference sequence) provides CDR1 SEHNR and CDR2 FQNEAQ. Taken from cysteine to phenylalanine, the CDR3 has 16 residues. Only the CDR3 DNA stays, 48 bases, in frame from base 1. The TCR was taken from a woman in her forties or fifties in good health and CMV-seropositive. The sequence is built from TRBV7-9 and TRBJ2-2, with 9 bases in between that match TRBD1. Sequencing was performed on PBMCs. CDR3 reads: CSSKKPGQGHTGELFF. The DNA sequence is as follows: TGTTCCAGCAAAAAGCCGGGACAGGGACACACCGGGGAGCTGTTTTTT.